A selection of T cell receptor beta chains follows, all from one sample in a study of radiotherapy plus CTLA-4 blockade in lung cancer. Clones were sequenced by immunoSEQ multiplex PCR, and TCRdb holds only the in-frame ones, with some missing. The data hold around 77,000 clones, with 74% observed a single time. Material: peripheral blood, obtained from a patient treated with radiotherapy plus ipilimumab. All receptors come from a human donor with non-small cell lung cancer whose response to radiotherapy plus ipilimumab could not be evaluated. Both conserved end residues are part of each CDR3. The D gene is left open where the match is weak. The size entry is marked missing in some rows and otherwise reads once, few, many or a size class.

>TRBJ2-2|TRBV4-3|-|-
CASSQGTAHTGELFF
TGCGCCAGCAGCCAAGGGACAGCACACACCGGGGAGCTGTTTTTT
>TRBJ1-2|TRBV6-1|-|TRBD1
CASSRGPIDGYTF
TGTGCCAGCAGTAGGGGGCCAATTGATGGCTACACCTTC
>TRBJ1-5|TRBV27|-|TRBD1
CASSFGTGSNQPQHF
TGTGCCAGCAGTTTCGGGACAGGTAGCAATCAGCCCCAGCATTTT
>TRBJ2-2|TRBV5-1|-|TRBD2
CASSDFQLAANTGELFF
TGCGCCAGCAGCGACTTCCAACTAGCGGCCAACACCGGGGAGCTGTTTTTT
>TRBJ1-2|TRBV19|-|TRBD1
CASSEAGTAYGYTF
TGTGCCAGTAGTGAAGCCGGGACAGCCTATGGCTACACCTTC
>TRBJ2-5|TRBV6-1|-|TRBD1
CASSGDRGLSEQYF
TGTGCCAGCAGTGGTGACAGGGGGCTGAGTGAGCAGTACTTC
>TRBJ2-2|TRBV7-9|few|-
CASSFSTTGELFF
TGTGCCAGCAGCTTCAGTACAACCGGGGAGCTGTTTTTT
>TRBJ1-6|TRBV19|-|-
CASTVDRSENSPLHF
TGTGCCAGTACGGTCGACAGATCTGAGAATTCACCCCTCCACTTT
>TRBJ2-4|TRBV5-6|-|TRBD1
CASSSRDRNIQYF
TGTGCCAGCAGCAGCCGGGACAGAAACATTCAGTACTTC
>TRBJ2-3|TRBV9|-|-
CASSVEWTTPTDTQYF
TGTGCCAGCAGCGTAGAATGGACTACCCCCACAGATACGCAGTATTTT
>TRBJ2-1|TRBV4-3|-|-
CASSQLDWGYNEQFF
TGCGCCAGCAGCCAGCTGGACTGGGGCTACAATGAGCAGTTCTTC
>TRBJ2-3|TRBV27|few|TRBD1
CASRGTGRHPQYF
TGTGCCAGCAGGGGGACAGGGCGCCATCCGCAGTATTTT
>TRBJ2-7|TRBV28|once|TRBD2
CASRTSSSYEQYF
TGTGCCAGTAGGACTAGCAGCTCCTACGAGCAGTACTTC
>TRBJ2-7|TRBV4-1|-|TRBD2
CASSQEGLADRYEQYF
TGCGCCAGCAGCCAAGAGGGACTAGCGGACCGATACGAGCAGTACTTC
>TRBJ1-2|TRBV19|-|TRBD1
CASSIAGGPYGYTF
TGTGCCAGTAGTATAGCAGGGGGACCTTATGGCTACACCTTC
>TRBJ2-7|TRBV27|few|TRBD2
CASSGTSVPYEQYF
TGTGCCAGCAGTGGGACTAGCGTACCCTACGAGCAGTACTTC
>TRBJ2-7|TRBV30|-|-
CAWSPSGYEQYF
TGTGCCTGGAGTCCCAGCGGCTACGAGCAGTACTTC
>TRBJ1-1|TRBV28|-|-
CASRSPGEWTEAFF
TGTGCCAGCAGGTCCCCAGGGGAATGGACTGAAGCTTTCTTT
>TRBJ2-2|TRBV2|few|-
CASSWRGGAGNTGELFF
TGTGCCAGCAGTTGGAGGGGGGGGGCTGGGAACACCGGGGAGCTGTTTTTT
>TRBJ1-5|TRBV6-6|-|TRBD1
CASSYTGGNQPQHF
TGTGCCAGCAGTTACACAGGGGGGAATCAGCCCCAGCATTTT
>TRBJ2-3|TRBV21-1|few|-
CASSKEGTPLDTQYF
TGTGCCAGCAGCAAAGAGGGGACTCCTTTGGATACGCAGTATTTT
>TRBJ2-7|TRBV6-6|few|TRBD2
CASSTALAYTYEQYF
TGTGCCAGCAGTACCGCACTAGCGTACACCTACGAGCAGTACTTC
>TRBJ2-6|TRBV6-5|-|-
CASRTSGANVLTF
TGTGCCAGCAGAACATCTGGGGCCAACGTCCTGACTTTC
>TRBJ1-1|TRBV19|few|-
CASSIKLAGYRFMNTEAFF
TGTGCCAGTAGTATAAAACTCGCGGGTTATAGATTCATGAACACTGAAGCTTTCTTT
>TRBJ2-7|TRBV6-5|few|TRBD2
CASNSAASGGHEQYF
TGTGCCAGCAACTCCGCCGCGTCGGGAGGACACGAGCAGTACTTC
>TRBJ2-7|TRBV7-2|-|TRBD1
CASSLRVTGGSYEQYF
TGTGCCAGCAGCTTAAGGGTCACAGGGGGTTCCTACGAGCAGTACTTC
>TRBJ2-3|TRBV29-1|-|-
CSVEDQVPRGYF
TGCAGCGTTGAAGATCAAGTTCCCCGCGGGTATTTT
>TRBJ2-3|TRBV21-1|-|-
CASSKRGVPGLAGGVTDTQYF
TGTGCCAGCAGCAAAAGAGGGGTCCCGGGACTAGCGGGAGGAGTCACAGATACGCAGTATTTT
>TRBJ1-6|TRBV9|-|-
CASSAQGLNNSPLHF
TGTGCCAGCAGCGCGCAGGGGCTAAATAATTCACCCCTCCACTTT
>TRBJ2-3|TRBV5-1|-|TRBD1
CASSLQGAGTDTQYF
TGCGCCAGCAGCTTGCAGGGGGCTGGGACAGATACGCAGTATTTT
>TRBJ2-7|TRBV15|-|TRBD1
CATSSRTGSSYEQYF
TGTGCCACCAGCAGCCGGACAGGATCGTCCTACGAGCAGTACTTC
>TRBJ2-1|TRBV4-1|-|-
CASSLGGLRGHNEQFF
TGCGCCAGCAGCCTCGGCGGGCTGCGGGGTCACAATGAGCAGTTCTTC
>TRBJ2-2|TRBV5-1|-|-
CASSPPTVNTGELFF
TGCGCCAGCAGCCCACCGACTGTGAACACCGGGGAGCTGTTTTTT
>TRBJ2-5|TRBV5-5|-|TRBD1
CASSRTGGEETQYF
TGTGCCAGCAGCCGTACAGGGGGCGAAGAGACCCAGTACTTC
>TRBJ1-2|TRBV2|-|TRBD1
CASSLRGALRDRGAIGYTF
TGTGCCAGCAGTCTTCGGGGCGCTCTCCGGGACAGGGGAGCGATTGGCTACACCTTC
>TRBJ1-2|TRBV6-6|-|TRBD1
CASSPTGAPVGYTF
TGTGCCAGCAGTCCGACAGGGGCCCCGGTGGGCTACACCTTC
>TRBJ2-2|TRBV6-1|-|-
CASRVNRAGTGELFF
TGTGCCAGCAGAGTAAACAGGGCAGGGACCGGGGAGCTGTTTTTT
>TRBJ1-5|TRBV7-2|-|-
CASSARVRRDQPQHF
TGTGCCAGCAGCGCCAGGGTACGGCGTGATCAGCCCCAGCATTTT
>TRBJ2-1|TRBV6-5|-|TRBD2
CASCTSGDYNEQFF
TGTGCCAGTTGTACTAGCGGGGATTACAATGAGCAGTTCTTC
>TRBJ1-2|TRBV7-2|-|TRBD1
CASSYDRESSYTF
TGTGCCAGCAGCTACGACAGGGAAAGCAGCTACACCTTC
>TRBJ1-1|TRBV19|-|TRBD1
CASSFPGTGGGTEAFF
TGTGCCAGTAGTTTTCCCGGGACAGGGGGTGGCACTGAAGCTTTCTTT
>TRBJ2-3|TRBV2|-|TRBD1
CASRKGQGTRTDTQYF
TGTGCCAGCAGGAAGGGACAGGGGACACGCACAGATACGCAGTATTTT
>TRBJ2-3|TRBV14|-|-
CASSQVLGTLTDTQYF
TGTGCCAGCAGCCAAGTTTTGGGGACTCTTACAGATACGCAGTATTTT
>TRBJ2-1|TRBV5-1|-|TRBD2
CASSLSGSSYNEQFF
TGCGCCAGCAGCTTGAGCGGGAGCTCCTACAATGAGCAGTTCTTC
>TRBJ2-2|TRBV7-9|-|TRBD1
CASSFWDSLGGELFF
TGTGCCAGCAGCTTCTGGGACAGCCTTGGCGGGGAGCTGTTTTTT
>TRBJ2-3|TRBV4-2|-|-
CASSQEGTGGNTDTQYF
TGTGCCAGCAGCCAAGAAGGCACCGGGGGTAACACAGATACGCAGTATTTT
>TRBJ2-6|TRBV19|-|TRBD1
CASTGGWSGANVLTF
TGTGCCAGCACAGGGGGCTGGTCTGGGGCCAACGTCCTGACTTTC
>TRBJ2-7|TRBV7-9|few|TRBD1
CASRGGDRQPYEQYF
TGTGCCAGCAGAGGGGGCGACCGACAACCCTACGAGCAGTACTTC
>TRBJ2-3|TRBV2|few|-
CASSESTAADTQYF
TGTGCCAGCAGTGAATCAACCGCGGCAGATACGCAGTATTTT
>TRBJ1-5|TRBV5-1|-|-
CASSLSGANQPQHF
TGCGCCAGCAGCTTGTCAGGGGCTAATCAGCCCCAGCATTTT
>TRBJ2-5|TRBV5-4|-|-
CASSLAISNAETQYF
TGTGCCAGCAGCTTGGCTATCTCCAACGCAGAGACCCAGTACTTC
>TRBJ2-7|TRBV2|-|-
CASRSNRDHYEQYF
TGTGCCAGCAGGTCGAACAGGGACCACTACGAGCAGTACTTC